The rows below give T cell receptor beta chains drawn from one sample of a study of tumor-infiltrating lymphocytes in primary liver carcinoma. One entry per CDR3 protein, called by TCRdb with MiXCR from the multiplex PCR reads. Seen here are approximately 73,000 distinct CDR3 sequences, 65% to 75% observed once, and the top ten hold roughly 15%. Source material: liver tumor tissue from sampling region 4. The receptors here all came from an older woman with primary liver carcinoma and hepatitis B virus infection. Both conserved end residues are trimmed from each CDR3.

V gene	J gene	CDR3 protein
TRBV4-1	TRBJ1-3	ASSQEDRNIRNTIY
TRBV6-2/TRBV6-3	TRBJ2-7	ASSYSEGAVAEQY
TRBV9	TRBJ2-7	ASSVSPGTYEQY
TRBV28	TRBJ2-1	ASGRGTGIYNEQF
TRBV5-1	TRBJ2-7	ASNLIATAREQY
TRBV24-1	TRBJ1-5	ATARAGNNQPQH
TRBV10-2	TRBJ2-1	ASSDLLGGNSEQF
TRBV6-2/TRBV6-3	TRBJ2-2	ASSYSNFRTDNTGELF
TRBV11-3	TRBJ2-7	DSSSSGREHEQY
TRBV4-1	TRBJ2-6	ANSQEGVGSGANVLT
TRBV5-4	TRBJ1-6	ASSSGGVEKNNSPLH
TRBV28	TRBJ1-1	ASGRQGGSTEVF
TRBV12-3/TRBV12-4	TRBJ1-5	ARSIGGFDQLQH
TRBV29-1	TRBJ2-5	SSSRTAQETQH
TRBV28	TRBJ2-5	ASSSLAGIGQETQY
TRBV11-2	TRBJ1-2	AISLNRGSYGYT
TRBV6-1	TRBJ2-3	ASSEEVSRGTDTQY